Reported below is one TCR beta chain. Its antigen remains unknown. At deep level, the assay was performed. Assay: immunoSEQ multiplex PCR; the TCRdb copy retains only in-frame clones and omits some. The sample lists 2,500,000 or so clones; around 90% were seen once. This record comes from a study of shared clonotypes between healthy human individuals. Broader study findings: Large depth notwithstanding, sorted-subset sequencing proved incomplete by rarefaction. Depth of sequencing was expected to influence donor clonotype sharing.

The specimen sequenced was naive CD4+ T cells from PBMCs. The sample's subset: CD45RA+ positively selected. This receptor was identified in a young man in good health. Some clones in this sample may be carry-over from other donors' samples.

CDR3 DNA: TGTGCCAGCACGGTGGGGCTAGCAGAGCCCGGGGAGCTGTTTTTT. Protein sequence: CASTVGLAEPGELFF. The chain links TRBV27 to TRBJ2-2; D might be TRBD1 or TRBD2, each matching 5 bases. CDR1 is MNHEY, CDR2 SMNVEV, per germline (reference sequence). V was trimmed by 7 bases and J by 6 bases, leaving 18 bases between them. The CDR3 is 15 residues long.